Each of the 18 T cell receptor beta chains below was sequenced from the same sample in a study of blood T cells in healthy people across ages. The authors ran a second PCR of roughly 6 to 12 cycles using a sample-barcoded 5' primer and a J-beta primer mix. TCRdb reprocessed the 5' RACE reads via MiXCR and lists one record per CDR3 protein. Of about 780,000 distinct CDR3 sequences in the sample, 35% to 50% were seen once. The sequencing sample was made of blood. Source of these receptors: a man older than 75 in good health.

The chain is built from TRBV7-2 and TRBJ1-1; possibly TRBD1 for D (5 bases). This CDR3 region has 16 residues. CDR1 and CDR2 (germline): SGHTA, FQGNSA. V was cut by 6 bases and J by 5 bases, with 22 bases left in between. CDR3 DNA: TGTGCCAGCAGTTGGGGGGACGAGCGGTGGTGGACTGAAGCTTTCTTT. Residues: CASSWGDERWWTEAFF.

V and J are TRBV4-1 and TRBJ2-1; no reliable D call. CDR3 length equals 17 residues. Per the germline V gene, CDR1 is MGHRA and CDR2 is YSYEKL. The V gene lost 1 base and the J gene lost 0 bases, with 13 bases spanning the gap. The CDR3 reads CASSQVPGTSSYNEQFF. CDR3 DNA: TGCGCCAGCAGCCAAGTCCCCGGTACCAGCTCCTACAATGAGCAGTTCTTC.

The chain combines TRBV5-1 with TRBJ2-5; no clear D gene. Between the trimmed V and J ends, which lost 5 bases and 5 bases, there was a span of 10 bases. Germline assignment: CDR1 SGHRS and CDR2 YFSETQ. This CDR3 has 12 residues. As DNA, the CDR3 is TGCGCCAGCAGGATGGCGATGGAGACCCAGTACTTC. Translated, it gives CASRMAMETQYF.

The sample holds a few counts of this clonotype. The chain couples TRBV10-3 to TRBJ2-3, with no clear D. Trimming left V 5 bases short and J 6 bases short, with 6 bases between. Germline lookup yields CDR1 ENHRY and CDR2 SYGVKD. CDR3 length: 11 amino acids. The CDR3 loop is CAISLEDTQYF. CDR3 DNA sequence: TGTGCCATCAGTCTGGAGGATACGCAGTATTTT.

Note on this clonotype: At one boundary the junction diverges from the germline segment, which might be a read error. This sequence joins TRBV4-1 and TRBJ2-1; D uncertain. CDR3 size: 17 residues. Per the germline V gene, CDR1 is MGHRA and CDR2 is YSYEKL. The CDR3 DNA sequence: TGCGCCGGCAGCCATCCTCCGACCGGCAGCTCCTACAATGAGCAGTTCTTC. Its protein is CAGSHPPTGSSYNEQFF.

This clonotype was observed a few times. The J gene is TRBJ2-1, the V gene TRBV2; TRBD2 matches at 14 bases. CDR1 is SNHLY, CDR2 FYNNEI, per germline. The CDR3 sequence is 18 residues long. Trimming at V came to 6 bases and at J to 10 bases, leaving 17 bases not matched to a gene. This CDR3 reads CASRSESPGLAGAREQFF. The DNA of the CDR3 is TGTGCCAGCAGGTCAGAGTCCCCGGGACTAGCGGGAGCACGCGAGCAGTTCTTC.

The rearrangement uses TRBV7-2 and TRBJ2-1; D unresolved. CDR1 and CDR2 (germline): SGHTA, FQGNSA. Trimming took 4 bases from V and 9 from J, leaving 10 bases between them. CDR3 length equals 12 residues. This CDR3 is CASSSDSGEQFF. The CDR3 DNA reads as TGTGCCAGCAGCTCGGATTCTGGTGAGCAGTTCTTC.

The genes are TRBV5-1 and TRBJ2-1; 8 nucleotides agree with TRBD2. CDR1 and CDR2 (germline): SGHRS, YFSETQ. Trimming cost V 4 bases and J 8 bases; bases outside gene matches: 14. This CDR3 has 16 residues. The chain's CDR3 is CASSAGVLAASDEQFF. For the CDR3, the DNA is TGCGCCAGCAGCGCGGGGGTACTAGCGGCGTCTGATGAGCAGTTCTTC.

This sequence joins TRBV6-5 and TRBJ2-5; D might be TRBD2 (6 bases). The germline gives CDR1 MNHEY, CDR2 SVGAGI. The V and J ends lost 3 bases and 1 base respectively, with 15 bases between them. This CDR3 spans 16 amino acids. The DNA for the CDR3 is TGTGCCAGCAGTTATTCTAGCGCAGAACTCCAAGAGACCCAGTACTTC. Amino acid sequence: CASSYSSAELQETQYF.

In this sample, this clonotype turned up many times. This rearrangement joins TRBV12-3 or TRBV12-4 to TRBJ1-5; 9 nucleotides line up with TRBD1. With 3 bases clipped from V and 4 bases from J, the junction kept 1 base outside the gene matches. This CDR3 is 14 amino acids long. CDR3 region: CASSLGQGNQPQHF. The DNA for the CDR3 is TGTGCCAGCAGTTTGGGACAGGGAAATCAGCCCCAGCATTTT.

This clonotype was observed a few times. The genes are TRBV29-1 and TRBJ2-7, with 12 bases aligning to TRBD2. The CDR3 length is 13 residues. J gave up 7 bases and V 8 bases, and 9 bases lay outside the gene matches. Germline V gene lookup returns CDR1 SQVTM and CDR2 ANQGSEA. CDR3 sequence reads: CSQTTSGSGEQYF. CDR3 bases: TGCAGCCAAACGACTAGCGGGAGTGGTGAGCAGTACTTC.

CDR3 protein: CASSTGYQTNTEAFF. In DNA form, the CDR3 reads TGTGCCAGTAGCACAGGGTATCAGACGAACACTGAAGCTTTCTTT. The chain uses TRBV19 and TRBJ1-1; a weak D match, TRBD1 (6 bases). The CDR3 sequence is 15 residues long. V was shortened by 6 bases and J by 1 base, with 15 bases between the two germline ends. The germline V gene has CDR1 LNHDA and CDR2 SQIVND (reference sequence). Together with reference TRBV19 and TRBJ1-1, the CDR3 gives the full variable domain: DGGITQSPKYLFRKEGQNVTLSCEQNLNHDAMYWYRQDPGQGLRLIYYSQIVNDFQKGDIAEGYSVSREKKESFPLTVTSAQKNPTAFYLCASSTGYQTNTEAFFGQGTRLTVV.

The chain combines TRBV20-1 with TRBJ1-2; TRBD1 matches at 7 bases. CDR1 is DFQATT, CDR2 SNEGSKA, per germline (reference sequence). The CDR3 is 15 residues long. J lost 4 bases, V lost 4 bases, and 12 bases had no gene match. The CDR3 reads CSATDSRGSLYGYTF. In DNA, the CDR3 is TGCAGTGCTACAGACAGCAGGGGGTCCCTCTATGGCTACACCTTC.

This clonotype was seen once. The chain recombines TRBV28 with TRBJ2-5; TRBD2 aligns across 7 bases. V was clipped by 5 bases and J by 11 bases; unmatched bases: 14. This CDR3 region has 14 residues. Germline V gene data show CDR1 as MDHEN and CDR2 as SYDVKM. The CDR3: CASSPEWEGNEQYF. Written as DNA, the CDR3 is TGTGCCAGCAGTCCGGAGTGGGAGGGCAATGAGCAGTACTTC.

This chain links TRBV28 with TRBJ2-7, with 11 bases fitting TRBD2. The length of the CDR3 is 15 residues. V gave up 6 bases and J gave up 4 bases; unmatched junction bases: 8. Per germline, CDR1 MDHEN and CDR2 SYDVKM. The CDR3 DNA reads as TGTGCCAGCAGATCTATAGCGGGAGGGGCGTACGAGCAGTACTTC. Protein: CASRSIAGGAYEQYF.

This clonotype was observed at least ten times. The chain recombines TRBV29-1 with TRBJ2-3; D tentatively fits TRBD1 or TRBD2 (6 bases each). This CDR3 has 13 amino acids. Per germline, CDR1 SQVTM and CDR2 ANQGSEA. V shed 3 bases and J shed 3 bases, with 10 bases lying between them. The CDR3 DNA sequence: TGCAGCGTTGACGAAGGGGGGACAGATACGCAGTATTTT. Translated, it gives CSVDEGGTDTQYF.

The chain links TRBV28 to TRBJ2-4; 8 nucleotides match TRBD1. The germline gives CDR1 MDHEN, CDR2 SYDVKM. V lost 2 bases, J lost 8 bases, and 5 bases stayed unmatched. CDR3 length equals 14 residues. The CDR3 DNA follows: TGTGCCAGCAGTTTACAGGGGGCGTGGGACATTCAGTACTTC. Protein product: CASSLQGAWDIQYF.

This clonotype was picked up a small number of times. This chain connects TRBV7-9 to TRBJ2-3; 9 nucleotides match TRBD2. The CDR3 length is 14 residues. The V gene's germline CDR1 is SEHNR and CDR2 FQNEAQ (reference sequence). The V segment lost 5 bases and the J segment 5 bases; nucleotides outside the gene matches: 5. CDR3 nucleotides: TGTGCCAGCAGCCCAAGCGGGAGGCTAGATACGCAGTATTTT. Protein: CASSPSGRLDTQYF.